Shown below are 10 T cell receptor beta chains from a single sample sequenced in a study of monozygotic twins with inflammatory bowel disease. With the 5' RACE reads reprocessed, TCRdb shows one record per CDR3 protein and no DNA. Found here are a few hundred thousand distinct CDR3 sequences; the top ten clones hold around 2.6%. Sequencing was carried out using blood. The receptor set was obtained from a human donor with ulcerative colitis or Crohn's disease, or a healthy co-twin of an affected twin (not recorded which).

The CDR3 sequence: CASSFQGSVAGNTIYF. The V call is TRBV7-2, the J call TRBJ1-3; TCRdb outputs TRBD1, but without DNA this stays unchecked. The length of the CDR3 is 16 residues. Per the germline V gene, CDR1 is SGHTA and CDR2 is FQGNSA.

The J gene is TRBJ1-1, the V gene TRBV18; TCRdb lists TRBD1, though no DNA is available to test this call. CDR3 size: 14 residues. Germline CDR1 and CDR2: KGHSH and LQKENI. CDR3 residues: CASSLRTENTGAFF.

The gene calls are TRBV4-1 and TRBJ1-4; TCRdb designates TRBD1, a call that cannot be tested without DNA. Germline V CDR1 and CDR2: MGHRA, YSYEKL. The CDR3 spans 16 residues. The CDR3 sequence: CASSTRDRPTNEKLFF.

This chain connects TRBV20-1 to TRBJ1-2; TCRdb reports TRBD1, a call that lacks DNA to check it against. Germline V gene sequence: CDR1 DFQATT, CDR2 SNEGSKA (reference sequence). This CDR3 comprises 15 residues. CDR3 amino acids: CSAIQLTGKNGGYTF.

The genes are TRBV5-4 and TRBJ2-5. Germline assignment: CDR1 SGHNT and CDR2 YYREEE (reference sequence). This CDR3 spans 14 amino acids. CDR3 region: CASSHGAKWETQYF.

The chain employs TRBV20-1 and TRBJ1-1; lacking DNA, the TRBD1 call made by TCRdb goes unchecked. CDR3 length: 13 amino acids. Looked up from germline, CDR1 is DFQATT and CDR2 is SNEGSKA (reference sequence). CDR3 amino acids: CSASRTRNTEAFF.

The CDR3 loop is CASSLSTGLDTQYF. The rearrangement uses TRBV27 and TRBJ2-3; no DNA is available, so the TRBD1 call from TCRdb remains unchecked. This CDR3 comprises 14 residues. Germline loops: CDR1 MNHEY, CDR2 SMNVEV (reference sequence).

The chain employs TRBV6-5 and TRBJ2-7; TCRdb selects TRBD1, and the lack of DNA leaves this call unchecked. CDR3 length equals 14 residues. Germline CDR1 is MNHEY and CDR2 is SVGAGI. Here the CDR3 reads CASSYFRTDYEQYF.

The gene calls are TRBV13 and TRBJ1-1; TCRdb names TRBD1, which stays unverified in the absence of DNA. The CDR3 covers 15 residues. Germline V CDR1 and CDR2: PRHDT, FYEKMQ (reference sequence). CDR3 residues: CASSPYTGENTEAFF.

This chain connects TRBV2 to TRBJ1-5. Germline V gene data show CDR1 as SNHLY and CDR2 as FYNNEI. This CDR3 spans 13 amino acids. The CDR3 protein is CASTFEGNQPQHF.